This TCR beta chain originates from a study of blood T cell repertoires in COVID-19. Study details: The origin of the acute and convalescent COVID-19 samples was the United States, Italy and Spain. T cells, B-cell-depleted T cells, or PBMCs supplied cDNA or gDNA.

Per the original methods: It was from reference gene primer amplification that nucleated cell counts were estimated. The assay was immunoSEQ multiplex PCR, and TCRdb's table has in-frame clones only and misses some. That table furnishes V, J and clone size, whereas the DNA furnished D and trimming. Of tens of thousands of clones listed, 70% to 90% are singletons. This TCR came from a man aged 50 or older with active COVID-19. Sequences were obtained from peripheral blood.

In DNA form, the CDR3 reads TGTGCCAGCTCACCACCCAGCCTCAGCGACACCGGGGAGCTGTTTTTT. It translates to CASSPPSLSDTGELFF. J is TRBJ2-2 and V is TRBV18; the D is unclear. V lost 0 bases and J 3 bases, leaving 11 bases between the germline ends. The CDR3 totals 16 residues. Looked up from germline, CDR1 is KGHSH and CDR2 is LQKENI. The full variable domain, completed using reference TRBV18 and TRBJ2-2, is NAGVMQNPRHLVRRRGQEARLRCSPMKGHSHVYWYRQLPEEGLKFMVYLQKENIIDESGMPKERFSAEFPKEGPSILRIQQVVRGDSAAYFCASSPPSLSDTGELFFGEGSRLTVL.